One sample yielded the 4 T cell receptor beta chains listed below, sequenced in a study of blood T cell repertoires in COVID-19. Data came from immunoSEQ multiplex PCR; TCRdb stores just in-frame clones and leaves some out. In the table there are some 200,000 clones, 80% to 90% of which are singletons. The sequencing input was PBMCs or T cells enriched from blood (not recorded which). These receptors came from a middle-aged man who had recovered from COVID-19.

This chain connects TRBV27 to TRBJ2-1; D remains unclear. Germline V gene data show CDR1 as MNHEY and CDR2 as SMNVEV (reference sequence). This CDR3 region has 17 residues. The V gene lost 2 bases and the J gene lost 0 bases, with 14 bases spanning the gap. The CDR3 DNA sequence: TGTGCCAGCAGTTTAAGGCAGTCCTACAGCTCCTACAATGAGCAGTTCTTC. Translation gives CASSLRQSYSSYNEQFF.

This rearrangement joins TRBV4-1 to TRBJ1-3, with D tentatively TRBD1 (5 bases). The CDR3 contains 15 residues. V was pared by 1 base and J by 0 bases, with 7 bases between. Germline loops: CDR1 MGHRA, CDR2 YSYEKL. DNA for the CDR3: TGCGCCAGCAGCCAAGGGGACTTCTCTGGAAACACCATATATTTT. Translating gives CASSQGDFSGNTIYF.

The V call is TRBV30, the J call TRBJ1-4; TRBD1 aligns across 12 bases. With 0 bases clipped from V and 10 bases from J, the junction kept 6 bases outside the gene matches. Germline V gives CDR1 GTSNPN, CDR2 SVGIG (reference sequence). The CDR3 has 15 residues. The CDR3 bases are TGTGCCTGGAGTGTACCCGGGACAGGGGGCGTAAAACTGTTTTTT. It specifies CAWSVPGTGGVKLFF.

The genes are TRBV30 and TRBJ2-2; 8 nucleotides match TRBD2. CDR3 length: 15 amino acids. From germline, CDR1 is GTSNPN and CDR2 SVGIG (reference sequence). CDR3 in amino acids: CASDLPGRGTGELFF. DNA for the CDR3: TGTGCATCCGACCTTCCCGGGAGGGGGACCGGGGAGCTGTTTTTT.